Listed below are T cell receptor beta chains from one sample, sequenced in a study of cytomegalovirus exposure and HLA in healthy donors. This table comes from immunoSEQ multiplex PCR, and its TCRdb copy is limited to in-frame clones, with some not included. The top ten hold about 4% of the sample, which has some 180,000 clones, more than 60% seen once. Material for sequencing was PBMCs. These receptor sequences come from a woman aged 55-69 years in good health and CMV-seropositive. CDR3s include the opening cysteine and the closing phenylalanine or tryptophan. D genes are given only for firm matches. Size values are once, few and many counts, or a class for expanded clones, and some rows have none.

v_gene: TRBV18
abundance: .
j_gene: TRBJ1-4
d_gene: TRBD1
CDR3nt: TGTGCCAGCTCACCGGACAGGGGATCAGCAACTAATGAAAAACTGTTTTTT
CDR3aa: CASSPDRGSATNEKLFF

v_gene: TRBV28
abundance: .
j_gene: TRBJ1-1
d_gene: .
CDR3nt: TGTGCCAGCAGTTTCCCGGTCCCGAACACTGAAGCTTTCTTT
CDR3aa: CASSFPVPNTEAFF

v_gene: TRBV5-1
abundance: .
j_gene: TRBJ2-3
d_gene: TRBD2
CDR3nt: TGCGCCAGCAGCTTGGCCCTAGCGGGGAACACAGATACGCAGTATTTT
CDR3aa: CASSLALAGNTDTQYF

v_gene: TRBV5-1
abundance: .
j_gene: TRBJ2-3
d_gene: TRBD2
CDR3nt: TGCGCCAGCAGCTTGGATCTAGCGGGGAACACAGATACGCAGTATTTT
CDR3aa: CASSLDLAGNTDTQYF

v_gene: TRBV7-8
abundance: once
j_gene: TRBJ2-2
d_gene: TRBD1
CDR3nt: TGTGCCAGCAGCTTATTTGCCCGGGACAGGGTGACGAACACCGGGGAGCTGTTTTTT
CDR3aa: CASSLFARDRVTNTGELFF

v_gene: TRBV28
abundance: .
j_gene: TRBJ1-1
d_gene: TRBD1
CDR3nt: TGTGCCAGCAGTTTATCCCAGACAGGGTTGGTTTTCTTT
CDR3aa: CASSLSQTGLVFF

v_gene: TRBV2
abundance: .
j_gene: TRBJ1-1
d_gene: .
CDR3nt: TGTGCCAGCAGACTAGAAACTGAAGCTTTCTTT
CDR3aa: CASRLETEAFF

v_gene: TRBV28
abundance: .
j_gene: TRBJ2-3
d_gene: TRBD1
CDR3nt: TGTGCCAGCAGCCCAGTGGACAGGGGGCGAGATACGCAGTATTTT
CDR3aa: CASSPVDRGRDTQYF

v_gene: TRBV2
abundance: .
j_gene: TRBJ2-7
d_gene: .
CDR3nt: TGTGCCAGCAGTGGACTCAGCTACGAGCAGTACTTC
CDR3aa: CASSGLSYEQYF

v_gene: TRBV7-2
abundance: few
j_gene: TRBJ2-5
d_gene: .
CDR3nt: TGTGCCAGCAGCTTAGGGCTGGGGCGAGAGACCCAGTACTTC
CDR3aa: CASSLGLGRETQYF

v_gene: TRBV29-1
abundance: .
j_gene: TRBJ1-5
d_gene: TRBD1
CDR3nt: TGCAGCGTTGGGGGACAGAGAAATCAGCCCCAGCATTTT
CDR3aa: CSVGGQRNQPQHF

v_gene: TRBV6-1
abundance: .
j_gene: TRBJ1-2
d_gene: .
CDR3nt: TGTGCCAGCAGTGAAGGACAGGTGGTCCACTATGGCTACACCTTC
CDR3aa: CASSEGQVVHYGYTF

v_gene: TRBV11-3
abundance: .
j_gene: TRBJ1-5
d_gene: TRBD1
CDR3nt: TGTGCCAGCAGCTTCCGACAGGGGAATTTGAGACAGCCCCAGCATTTT
CDR3aa: CASSFRQGNLRQPQHF

v_gene: TRBV19
abundance: .
j_gene: TRBJ2-2
d_gene: .
CDR3nt: TGTGCCAGCGGACAGAACACCGGGGAGCTGTTTTTT
CDR3aa: CASGQNTGELFF

v_gene: TRBV2
abundance: .
j_gene: TRBJ1-6
d_gene: TRBD1
CDR3nt: TGTGCCAACGGACAGGGGAACAATTCACCCCTCCACTTT
CDR3aa: CANGQGNNSPLHF